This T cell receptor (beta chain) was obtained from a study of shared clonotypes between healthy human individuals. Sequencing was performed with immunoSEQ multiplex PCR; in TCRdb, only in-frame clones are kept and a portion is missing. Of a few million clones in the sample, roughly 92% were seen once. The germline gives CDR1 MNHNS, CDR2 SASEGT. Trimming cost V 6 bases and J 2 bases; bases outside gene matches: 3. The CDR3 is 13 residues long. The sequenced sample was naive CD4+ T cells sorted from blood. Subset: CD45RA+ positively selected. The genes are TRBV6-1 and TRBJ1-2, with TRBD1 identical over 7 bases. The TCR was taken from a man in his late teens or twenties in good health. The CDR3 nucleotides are TGTGCCAGCAGGAACAGGGGAAACTATGGCTACACCTTC. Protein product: CASRNRGNYGYTF.